This T cell receptor beta chain was observed in a study of cytomegalovirus exposure and HLA in healthy donors. With 60 Vbeta and 13 Jbeta primers, the PCR was carried out. The data were produced by immunoSEQ multiplex PCR, yet TCRdb's version contains in-frame clones alone and is incomplete. Among tens of thousands of clones listed, roughly 76% were seen once. This clone was picked up a small number of times. No antigen is known for it. The same CDR3 also results from other DNA sequences found in this sample. Deletions cut 3 bases from V and 2 bases from J, with 7 bases between. Germline loops: CDR1 LNHDA, CDR2 SQIVND (reference sequence). The CDR3 is 13 residues long. Notes on the study in general: The authors considered a cluster of highly shared sequence variants likely to be a sequencing artifact.

The source material was PBMCs. The TCR was taken from a woman in her twenties or thirties in good health and CMV-seronegative. The V and J genes are TRBV19 and TRBJ2-5, with D possibly being TRBD2 (5 bases). CDR3 nucleotides: TGTGCCAGTAGTATCAGAGGGCAAGAGACCCAGTACTTC. Its translation is CASSIRGQETQYF.